This T cell receptor (beta chain) was captured by sequencing in a study of technical replicates of blood from several donors. The table came from immunoSEQ multiplex PCR; TCRdb's copy has only in-frame clones and leaves some out. The table lists more than 75,000 clones, 85% to 95% of them singletons. The sequenced sample was T cells isolated from PBMCs. This receptor was obtained from a human donor in good health.

The CDR3 DNA sequence: TGTGCCAGCAGCCGGGGACTAGCGGGAGAAGCAGATACGCAGTATTTT. Its protein product is CASSRGLAGEADTQYF. The chain combines TRBV5-4 with TRBJ2-3; 14 bases fit TRBD2. Germline CDR1 reads SGHNT; CDR2 reads YYREEE (reference sequence). The CDR3 consists of 16 residues. The trim removed 4 bases at V and 4 bases at J, leaving 5 bases unmatched.